The next 32 T cell receptor beta chains were all read from a single sample in a study of CD8 T cells in Susac syndrome. RNA in amounts of roughly 0.5 to 1 ug was reverse transcribed with random hexamers. TCRdb reprocessed the immunoSEQ multiplex PCR reads via MiXCR and lists one record per CDR3 protein. The sample contains about 180,000 distinct CDR3 sequences, 90% to 97% of which appear only once. The sample taken for sequencing was CD4+ T cells from PBMCs. These receptor sequences come from a human donor with multiple sclerosis.

The chain recombines TRBV11-2 with TRBJ2-2, with a tentative D call TRBD1 (7 bases). Trimming took 5 bases from V and 5 from J, leaving 18 bases between them. The CDR3 covers 16 residues. CDR1 SGHAT and CDR2 FQNNGV come from the germline V gene. CDR3 coding DNA: TGTGCCAGCAGCCGGACCGCAGGGGGGAGGACCGGGGAGCTGTTTTTT. This encodes CASSRTAGGRTGELFF.

The J gene is TRBJ2-1, the V gene TRBV6-4; 8 bases fit TRBD2. Losses at the gene ends were 4 bases for V and 7 bases for J; bases not matched to a gene: 6. Germline V gives CDR1 MRHNA, CDR2 SNTAGT. The CDR3 has 14 residues. CDR3 region: CASSVAGGRNEQFF. CDR3 nucleotides: TGTGCCAGCAGTGTTGCGGGGGGCCGGAATGAGCAGTTCTTC.

V and J are TRBV7-9 and TRBJ2-3; tentatively, D is TRBD1 or TRBD2 (5 bases each). CDR3 length equals 14 residues. From germline, CDR1 is SEHNR and CDR2 FQNEAQ (reference sequence). Between the trimmed V and J ends, which lost 4 bases and 2 bases, there was a span of 10 bases. CDR3 coding DNA: TGTGCCAGCAGCTCGGGACGGTACACAGATACGCAGTATTTT. Its protein product is CASSSGRYTDTQYF.

The CDR3 reads CASSSDSRTDTQYF. The CDR3 region has the DNA TGCGCCAGCAGCTCGGACAGCCGCACAGATACGCAGTATTTT. The chain combines TRBV5-1 with TRBJ2-3, with D tentatively TRBD1 (6 bases). The germline V gene has CDR1 SGHRS and CDR2 YFSETQ. The ends were cut back, 3 bases at V and 1 base at J, with 9 bases in the middle. The CDR3 extends over 14 amino acids.

The rearrangement links TRBV6-2 or TRBV6-3 to TRBJ2-1, with 8 bases fitting TRBD2. Unmatched junction bases numbered 13, after V lost 6 bases and J lost 6 bases. Germline V lookup: CDR1 MNHEY, CDR2 SVGEGT. The CDR3 consists of 16 residues. This chain's CDR3 is CASRYDRGGLGNEQFF. The CDR3 DNA sequence: TGTGCCAGCAGATATGATCGGGGGGGCCTCGGCAATGAGCAGTTCTTC.

This clonotype was counted between two and nine times. The chain combines TRBV5-6 with TRBJ1-6; TRBD1 agrees at 7 bases. Trimming at V came to 4 bases and at J to 7 bases, leaving 11 bases not matched to a gene. The CDR3 is 16 amino acids. The germline V gene has CDR1 SGHDT and CDR2 YYEEEE. For the CDR3, the DNA is TGTGCCAGCAGCACCCCGAGGACAGGTCAAAATTCACCCCTCCACTTT. Residues: CASSTPRTGQNSPLHF.

The genes are TRBV1 and TRBJ1-1; whether TRBD1, the table's D call, matches the DNA was not checked. TRBV1 is marked as a pseudogene. The CDR3 extends over 18 amino acids. Here the CDR3 DNA reads TGCACCAGCAGCCAAGACCCCGGGGACAGAATAATGAACACTGAAGCTTTCTTT. Protein product: CTSSQDPGDRIMNTEAFF.

This clonotype appeared a few times. The chain has TRBV25-1 and TRBJ1-2; D not resolved. Trimming took 2 bases from V and 4 from J, leaving 5 bases between them. The CDR3 runs to 12 residues. Germline values: CDR1 MGHDK, CDR2 SYGVNS. The CDR3 DNA reads TGTGCCAGCAGTGAAGACGGCTATGGCTACACCTTC. Residues: CASSEDGYGYTF.

The chain has TRBV5-1 and TRBJ1-1; no definite D call. Germline CDR1 is SGHRS and CDR2 is YFSETQ. CDR3 length: 15 residues. The V end was cut by 0 bases, the J end by 4 bases, with 13 bases between. The CDR3 loop is CASSLVRTGSTEAFF. The CDR3 nucleotides are TGCGCCAGCAGCTTGGTCCGGACTGGGAGCACTGAAGCTTTCTTT.

V gene TRBV27 combines with J gene TRBJ1-6; no definite D call. CDR1 and CDR2 from the germline V gene are MNHEY and SMNVEV (reference sequence). The CDR3 consists of 13 residues. V shed 8 bases and J shed 2 bases, with 7 bases lying between them. CDR3 sequence (DNA): TGTGCCAGCCAAGGGCCCTATAATTCACCCCTCCACTTT. It codes for CASQGPYNSPLHF.

CDR3 loop: CASSQDKGLRTSYNSPLHF. The DNA for the CDR3 is TGTGCCAGCAGCCAAGATAAAGGGCTCAGGACTTCGTATAATTCACCCCTCCACTTT. The J gene is TRBJ1-6, the V gene TRBV3-1; D gene uncertain. V was cut by 0 bases and J by 4 bases, with 19 bases left in between. The CDR3 extends over 19 amino acids. The germline V gene encodes CDR1 LGHDT and CDR2 YNNKEL (reference sequence).

The chain employs TRBV6-6 and TRBJ1-5; a weak D match, TRBD1 (6 bases). The CDR3 totals 16 residues. The V and J ends lost 0 bases and 7 bases respectively, with 16 bases between them. Germline CDR1 and CDR2: MNHNY and SVGAGI (reference sequence). CDR3 amino acids: CASSYSTRGAGQPQHF. The CDR3 coding sequence is TGTGCCAGCAGTTACTCGACCCGGGGGGCCGGGCAGCCCCAGCATTTT.

The rearrangement links TRBV2 to TRBJ2-4; 8 positions match TRBD2. The trim removed 6 bases at V and 0 bases at J, leaving 10 bases unmatched. Germline values: CDR1 SNHLY, CDR2 FYNNEI. This CDR3 region has 17 residues. As DNA, the CDR3 is TGTGCCAGCAGCGGCCGTATAGCGGGACTAGCCAAAAACATTCAGTACTTC. Its protein is CASSGRIAGLAKNIQYF.

The rearrangement links TRBV7-2 to TRBJ2-7, with a weak D call TRBD2 (6 bases). The germline CDR1 and CDR2 sequences are SGHTA and FQGNSA. With 2 bases removed from V and 6 bases from J, the gap between germline ends came to 20 bases. The CDR3 is 16 residues long. CDR3 in DNA: TGTGCCAGCAGCTTATTTTCTGACATCGTGGGAGGCGAGCAGTACTTC. Its protein product is CASSLFSDIVGGEQYF.

The V gene is TRBV4-3, the J gene TRBJ1-4; D is uncertain. Germline values: CDR1 LGHNA, CDR2 YSLEER. This CDR3 region has 16 residues. V lost 3 bases and J 6 bases, leaving 17 bases between the germline ends. CDR3 sequence: CASSQERSYRDEKLFF. CDR3 nucleotides: TGCGCCAGCAGCCAGGAACGGAGCTACCGAGATGAAAAACTGTTTTTT.

CDR3 coding DNA: TGTGCCTGGAGGGGGGATCGGGTGGCCAAAAACATTCAGTACTTC. This codes for CAWRGDRVAKNIQYF. This sequence joins TRBV30 and TRBJ2-4; D tentatively reads TRBD1 or TRBD2 (5 bases each). Germline assignment: CDR1 GTSNPN and CDR2 SVGIG (reference sequence). CDR3 size: 15 residues. V lost 3 bases and J lost 1, with 13 bases in between.

This chain uses TRBV4-2 with TRBJ2-3; D unresolved. Between the trimmed V and J ends, which lost 1 base and 0 bases, there was a span of 11 bases. CDR3 length: 16 amino acids. Germline V gene data show CDR1 as LGHNA and CDR2 as YNFKEQ. CDR3 sequence reads: CASSQGDIFSTDTQYF. The CDR3 DNA reads as TGTGCCAGCAGCCAAGGTGACATCTTTAGCACAGATACGCAGTATTTT.

The J gene is TRBJ2-1, the V gene TRBV28; 9 positions match TRBD1. Losses at the gene ends were 6 bases for V and 4 bases for J; bases not matched to a gene: 7. CDR3 size: 15 residues. The germline V gene has CDR1 MDHEN and CDR2 SYDVKM. For the CDR3, the DNA is TGTGCCAGCAGCTCCCCCGGGACAGGGTACAATGAGCAGTTCTTC. Translation gives CASSSPGTGYNEQFF.

The rearrangement joins TRBV11-1 to TRBJ2-3; 9 bases fit TRBD2. The CDR3 sequence is 15 residues long. The V segment lost 3 bases and the J segment 3 bases; nucleotides outside the gene matches: 4. Germline CDR1 SGHAT, CDR2 FQDESV (reference sequence). The DNA of the CDR3 is TGTGCCAGCAGCTTTAGCGGGGGACCGACAGATACGCAGTATTTT. Translating it yields CASSFSGGPTDTQYF.

The J gene is TRBJ1-6, the V gene TRBV12-3 or TRBV12-4; D is undetermined. Trimming left V 5 bases short and J 5 bases short, with 10 bases between. There are 14 residues in the CDR3. The CDR3 loop is CASSLDGNNSPLHF. As DNA, the CDR3 is TGTGCCAGCAGTCTCGACGGAAATAATTCACCCCTCCACTTT.

This chain links TRBV20-1 with TRBJ1-6, with D hard to call. The CDR3 runs to 16 residues. Trimming removed 0 bases at V and 9 bases at J, with 18 bases between. CDR1 is DFQATT, CDR2 SNEGSKA, per germline (reference sequence). The CDR3 nucleotides read TGCAGTGCTAGAGATCATGCAGAGGGTGATGGTTCACCCCTCCACTTT. Translating gives CSARDHAEGDGSPLHF.

The chain combines TRBV29-1 with TRBJ1-2; D uncertain. This CDR3 spans 11 amino acids. V was pared by 7 bases and J by 1 base, with 7 bases between. CDR1 is SQVTM, CDR2 ANQGSEA, per germline. The CDR3 reads CSALSNYGYTF. The CDR3 region has the DNA TGCAGCGCCCTAAGTAACTATGGCTACACCTTC. The entire variable domain, with the rest obtained from reference TRBV29-1 and TRBJ1-2, is as follows: SAVISQKPSRDICQRGTSLTIQCQVDSQVTMMFWYRQQPGQSLTLIATANQGSEATYESGFVIDKFPISRPNLTFSTLTVSNMSPEDSSIYLCSALSNYGYTFGSGTRLTVV.

The rearrangement joins TRBV6-6 to TRBJ2-3; D unresolved. V was clipped by 5 bases and J by 0 bases, with 3 bases between them. The germline V gene encodes CDR1 MNHNY and CDR2 SVGAGI (reference sequence). The length of the CDR3 is 12 residues. The CDR3 sequence: CASSRSTDTQYF. CDR3 coding DNA: TGTGCCAGCAGTCGTAGCACAGATACGCAGTATTTT.

CDR3 in DNA: TGCGCCAGCAGCCCAGGAACTCCGAGGGGCAATGAGCAGTTCTTC. It is translated as CASSPGTPRGNEQFF. The gene calls are TRBV5-1 and TRBJ2-1; D is perhaps TRBD1 or TRBD2 (5 bases each). The CDR3 loop spans 15 amino acids. Trimming pared 4 bases from V and 6 bases from J, leaving 17 bases between. CDR1 is SGHRS, CDR2 YFSETQ, per germline.

The chain combines TRBV25-1 with TRBJ2-6, with D perhaps given as TRBD1 or TRBD2 (6 bases each). CDR3 length: 16 residues. The germline V gene encodes CDR1 MGHDK and CDR2 SYGVNS. The V gene lost 3 bases and the J gene lost 4 bases, with 13 bases spanning the gap. This CDR3 is CASSDPSGAGANVLTF. The CDR3 region has the DNA TGTGCCAGCAGTGACCCCTCGGGGGCCGGGGCCAACGTCCTGACTTTC.

CDR3 protein: CASSSKGQDNQPQHF. The CDR3 DNA is TGTGCCAGCAGTTCAAAAGGACAGGACAATCAGCCCCAGCATTTT. The rearrangement links TRBV6-2 or TRBV6-3 to TRBJ1-5; TRBD1 matches 7 bases. Germline CDR1 is MNHEY and CDR2 is SVGEGT. This CDR3 is built from 15 residues. V lost 4 bases and J lost 3; bases outside the gene matches: 6.

The chain joins TRBV27 to TRBJ2-3; 14 positions agree with TRBD2. V lost 9 bases and J lost 0; bases outside the gene matches: 8. CDR3 length: 17 residues. CDR1 and CDR2 (germline): MNHEY, SMNVEV (reference sequence). CDR3 in amino acids: CASRLAGGPWSTDTQYF. For the CDR3, the DNA is TGTGCCAGTCGACTAGCGGGGGGGCCTTGGAGCACAGATACGCAGTATTTT.

This clonotype has a single count. The V gene is TRBV5-5, the J gene TRBJ2-7; D is uncertain. V gave up 2 bases and J gave up 4 bases, with 10 bases separating them. Germline V gene data show CDR1 as SGHKS and CDR2 as YYEKEE (reference sequence). The CDR3 is 13 residues long. Here the CDR3 DNA reads TGTGCCAGCAGCTTTGGACGGCGGTACGAGCAGTACTTC. Amino acid sequence: CASSFGRRYEQYF.

V and J are TRBV29-1 and TRBJ2-3; the D is unclear. CDR1 and CDR2 from the germline V gene are SQVTM and ANQGSEA. The CDR3 loop spans 12 amino acids. V gave up 6 bases and J gave up 4 bases, with 11 bases separating them. CDR3 bases: TGCAGCGTGGCGTTTACCCCAGATACGCAGTATTTT. Translated: CSVAFTPDTQYF.

This clonotype was found once. The chain links TRBV24-1 to TRBJ2-3; 8 bases agree with TRBD2. Germline lookup yields CDR1 KGHDR and CDR2 SFDVKD. Trimming took 9 bases from V and 4 from J; bases not matched to a gene: 5. The CDR3 is 13 residues long. The CDR3: CATSAGASDTQYF. Here the CDR3 DNA reads TGTGCCACCTCAGCGGGGGCCTCAGATACGCAGTATTTT.

The chain is built from TRBV10-3 and TRBJ1-1, with D unresolved. Germline V CDR1 and CDR2: ENHRY, SYGVKD. CDR3 length: 13 residues. The V and J ends lost 8 bases and 1 base respectively, with 11 bases between them. The CDR3 region is CAIVGNSNTEAFF. CDR3 bases: TGTGCCATCGTGGGGAATTCGAACACTGAAGCTTTCTTT.

The chain combines TRBV9 with TRBJ2-3; 7 bases align to TRBD2. This CDR3 spans 16 amino acids. The junction had 10 bases not matched to a gene; V was cut back by 1 base and J by 5 bases. Per germline, CDR1 SGDLS and CDR2 YYNGEE. As DNA, the CDR3 is TGTGCCAGCAGCGTATCACCACTTTCGGGGGGAGATACGCAGTATTTT. Protein sequence: CASSVSPLSGGDTQYF.